This T cell receptor beta chain comes out of a study of T-cell reconstitution after alpha-beta-depleted transplantation in children (dated by TCRdb to about 2016). General notes on the study: Using TCR repertoire profiling, the study quantitatively followed how T-cell immune reconstitution unfolded in children after TCRalphabeta/CD19-depleted allogeneic hematopoietic cell transplantation.

Overall study outcomes, separate from this receptor: In some patients, the high TCRbeta diversity seen at day 60 was put down to recipient T cells and intrathymic progenitors that had survived conditioning. The apparently early recovery of alphabetaT-cell counts about two months after transplant reportedly depended on only several hundred rapidly expanded clones that came from non-depleted graft cells. The frequencies of hyperexpanded clones fell over the following months, and after one year, T-cell counts and TCRbeta diversity were mostly attributed to newly produced T cells.

The treatment or condition label, as the study defines it: allogeneic hematopoietic cell transplantation with graft depleted of TCRalphabeta T cells and CD19 B cells. Transplant recipients were children who received TCRalphabeta/CD19-depleted allogeneic hematopoietic cell grafts. The protocol used for the library was PCR. Sequencing relied on an Illumina HiSeq 2500. Molecular barcoding was employed in the preparation of TCR libraries, with unique molecular identifiers being used to normalize TCRbeta repertoire quantification. Clones were called with MiXCR by TCRdb after fastp trimmed the public reads at Q25, and only in-frame beta chains were retained. Rows are unified per CDR3 protein, each entry keeping the most common DNA and genes. Counted in this sample were more than 500,000 distinct CDR3 sequences; approximately 10% of them appeared once. The top ten constitute around 15% of the sample. A few counts support this clonotype. What this receptor recognizes is not known. No quality values exist for individual bases; no much larger clone is one base distant.

The CDR3 starts with the cysteine, ends with the phenylalanine, and has 16 residues. Only the CDR3 region is kept as DNA, spanning 48 bases read in frame from base 1. Looking up the germline V gene (reference sequence) yields CDR1 DFQATT and CDR2 SNEGSKA. V loses 0 bases at its end and J loses 4 bases; junction bases beyond the gene matches: 7. The rearranged chain carries TRBV20-1 and TRBJ2-1; TRBD1 lines up with 9 middle nucleotides. The TCR was taken from a female patient under 10 years old who had a stem cell transplant for aplastic anemia, so the T cells may come from the graft donor. Sequencing was performed on PBMCs, mostly from graft donor cells, taken 180 days after TCRalphabeta/CD19-depleted stem cell transplant. The CDR3 reads as follows: CSARDRRGQGYNEQFF. The DNA is TGCAGTGCTAGAGATCGACGGGGACAGGGTTACAATGAGCAGTTCTTC.